The T cell receptor (beta chain) under discussion was sequenced for a study of T-cell memory formation after mild COVID-19. In the study overall: For the most part, TCR clusters were specific to one donor.

TCRalpha and TCRbeta libraries used 5'RACE with constant-segment primers and UMIs. TCRdb reanalysed the 5' RACE reads using MiXCR and keeps one entry per CDR3 protein. The sample yields a few thousand distinct CDR3 sequences, approximately 48% seen once. By frequency in the sample, this clonotype is medium-sized. The germline V gene has CDR1 SGDLS and CDR2 YYNGEE. V dropped 4 bases and J dropped 5 bases, with 18 bases sitting between them. This CDR3 comprises 16 residues. The V call is TRBV9, the J call TRBJ2-2, with D perhaps TRBD1 (6 bases). The sequence came from an adult who had mild COVID-19 (a few samples of this study predate the infection). Cell type and time point are not known. Source material: PBMCs or a T cell subset sorted from them (not recorded which). CDR3 sequence (DNA): TGTGCCAGCAGCTCGCCCTCAGGGGATTGGACCGGGGAGCTGTTTTTT. Protein product: CASSSPSGDWTGELFF.